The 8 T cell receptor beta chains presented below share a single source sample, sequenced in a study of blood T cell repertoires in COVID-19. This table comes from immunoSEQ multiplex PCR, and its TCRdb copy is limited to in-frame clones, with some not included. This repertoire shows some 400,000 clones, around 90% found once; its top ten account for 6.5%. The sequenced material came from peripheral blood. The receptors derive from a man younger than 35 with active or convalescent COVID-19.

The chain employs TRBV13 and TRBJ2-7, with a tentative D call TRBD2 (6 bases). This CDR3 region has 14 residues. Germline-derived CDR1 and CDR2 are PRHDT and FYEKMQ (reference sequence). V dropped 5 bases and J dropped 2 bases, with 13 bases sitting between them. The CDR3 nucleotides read TGTGCCAGCAGCCTAGTCGGGGAGGCCTACGAGCAGTACTTC. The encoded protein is CASSLVGEAYEQYF.

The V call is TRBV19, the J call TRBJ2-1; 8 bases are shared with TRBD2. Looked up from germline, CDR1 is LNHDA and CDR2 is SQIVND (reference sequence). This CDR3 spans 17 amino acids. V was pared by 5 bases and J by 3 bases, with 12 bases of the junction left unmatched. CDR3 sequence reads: CASSSDGTRRYYNEQFF. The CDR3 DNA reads TGTGCCAGTAGTTCCGACGGGACTAGAAGATACTACAATGAGCAGTTCTTC.

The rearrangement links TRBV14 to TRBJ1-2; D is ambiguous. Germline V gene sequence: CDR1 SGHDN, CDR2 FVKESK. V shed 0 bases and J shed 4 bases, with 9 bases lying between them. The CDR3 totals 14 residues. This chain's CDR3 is CASSQDRRFYGYTF. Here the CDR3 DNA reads TGTGCCAGCAGCCAAGATCGCAGGTTCTATGGCTACACCTTC.

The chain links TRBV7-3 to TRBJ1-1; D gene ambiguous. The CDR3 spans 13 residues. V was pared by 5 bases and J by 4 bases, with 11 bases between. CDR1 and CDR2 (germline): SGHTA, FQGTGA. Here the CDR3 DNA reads TGTGCCAGCAGCCACGGAGTGGGCACTGAAGCTTTCTTT. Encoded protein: CASSHGVGTEAFF.

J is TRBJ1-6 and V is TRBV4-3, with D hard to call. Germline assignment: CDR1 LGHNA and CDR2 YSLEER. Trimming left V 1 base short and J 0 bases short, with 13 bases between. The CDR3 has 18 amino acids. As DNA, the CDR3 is TGCGCCAGCAGCCAAGTATTCCTCCCCGGCTCCTATAATTCACCCCTCCACTTT. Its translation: CASSQVFLPGSYNSPLHF.

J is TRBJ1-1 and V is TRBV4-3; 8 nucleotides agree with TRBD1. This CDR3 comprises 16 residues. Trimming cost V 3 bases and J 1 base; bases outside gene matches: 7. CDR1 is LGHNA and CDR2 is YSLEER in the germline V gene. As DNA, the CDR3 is TGCGCCAGCAGCCACACACCCGGGACAGGGAACACTGAAGCTTTCTTT. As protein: CASSHTPGTGNTEAFF.

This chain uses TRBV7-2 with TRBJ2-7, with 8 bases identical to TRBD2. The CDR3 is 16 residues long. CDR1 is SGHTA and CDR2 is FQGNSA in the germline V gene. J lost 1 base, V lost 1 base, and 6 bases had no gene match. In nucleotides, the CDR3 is TGTGCCAGCAGCTTAGTTACTAGCGGTACTTCCTACGAGCAGTACTTC. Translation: CASSLVTSGTSYEQYF.

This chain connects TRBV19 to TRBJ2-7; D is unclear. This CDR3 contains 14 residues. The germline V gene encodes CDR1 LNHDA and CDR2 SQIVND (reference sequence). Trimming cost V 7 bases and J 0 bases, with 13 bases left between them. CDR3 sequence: CASKIDFSSYEQYF. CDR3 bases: TGTGCCAGTAAGATAGACTTTAGCTCCTACGAGCAGTACTTC.